Below, 26 T cell receptor beta chains from the same sample are listed, as sequenced in a study of T cell repertoires in cytomegalovirus infection (dated by TCRdb to between 2017 and 2020). Data came from an Illumina HiSeq 1500. TCRdb cleaned the public reads at Q25 with fastp, built clones with MiXCR and kept in-frame beta chains. All rows with the same CDR3 protein become a single entry with the most common DNA and genes. The sample profile shows over 200,000 distinct CDR3 sequences; roughly an eighth of them were found once. Jointly, the top ten make up about 10% of the sample. The sequencing sample was made of PBMCs. Receptors were obtained from a human donor in good health (CMV status not recorded). Some clones in this sample may be carry-over from other donors' samples.

The V call is TRBV20-1, the J call TRBJ2-7, with 12 positions matching TRBD1. CDR1 is DFQATT and CDR2 is SNEGSKA in the germline V gene (reference sequence). This CDR3 has 13 residues. J was trimmed by 4 bases and V by 6 bases; bases with no gene match: 4. In DNA form, the CDR3 reads TGCAGTGCGGGGGACAGGGGGCGATACGAGCAGTACTTC. It is translated as CSAGDRGRYEQYF.

Comments on this clonotype: A much larger clone lies a single base off, so this may be a read error. V gene TRBV9 combines with J gene TRBJ2-1, with D possibly matching TRBD1 (7 bases). The CDR3 is 16 residues long. Germline V gene lookup returns CDR1 SGDLS and CDR2 YYNGEE. V lost 4 bases to trimming and J lost 0 bases, with 14 bases between them. In nucleotides, the CDR3 is TGTGCCAGCAGCATCAGGGGGGATAGCTCCTACAATGAGCAGTTCTTC. Translating it yields CASSIRGDSSYNEQFF.

The rearrangement joins TRBV19 to TRBJ2-5; a possible D gene is TRBD1 (6 bases). Trimming took 5 bases from V and 5 from J, leaving 27 bases between them. Germline-derived CDR1 and CDR2 are LNHDA and SQIVND (reference sequence). This CDR3 contains 18 residues. The CDR3 loop is CASSSPIPGHPSGETQYF. As DNA, the CDR3 is TGTGCCAGTAGTTCGCCAATACCGGGACACCCATCGGGGGAGACCCAGTACTTC.

The chain employs TRBV20-1 and TRBJ2-5, with 10 bases identical to TRBD1. With 5 bases clipped from V and 7 bases from J, the junction kept 10 bases outside the gene matches. Germline CDR1 is DFQATT and CDR2 is SNEGSKA (reference sequence). The CDR3 extends over 14 amino acids. Written as DNA, the CDR3 is TGCAGTGCTGCCCGGGACAGGGGAGTTGGGACCCAGTACTTC. Its protein is CSAARDRGVGTQYF.

The chain recombines TRBV28 with TRBJ2-7; maybe TRBD1 (6 bases). Trimming left V 6 bases short and J 12 bases short, with 18 bases between. CDR1 MDHEN and CDR2 SYDVKM come from the germline V gene. The CDR3 is 12 amino acids. CDR3 sequence (DNA): TGTGCCAGCAGATCCGGGACACTGACTGCGTACTTC. It specifies CASRSGTLTAYF.

This clonotype came up a few times. This chain joins TRBV5-1 and TRBJ2-5, with D perhaps TRBD1 or TRBD2 (5 bases each). V gave up 2 bases and J gave up 2 bases, with 10 bases separating them. The CDR3 runs to 14 residues. Germline CDR1 is SGHRS and CDR2 is YFSETQ. CDR3 residues: CASSLEGPQETQYF. DNA of the CDR3: TGCGCCAGCAGCTTAGAGGGACCACAAGAGACCCAGTACTTC.

The rearrangement joins TRBV6-1 to TRBJ1-1; no definite D call. CDR3 length: 15 amino acids. Germline CDR1 MNHNS, CDR2 SASEGT. V lost 6 bases, J lost 3 bases, and 17 bases lay in between. CDR3 nucleotides: TGTGCCAGCAGGGATTTTCACCGGGGTGACACTGAAGCTTTCTTT. It encodes CASRDFHRGDTEAFF.

This chain connects TRBV3-1 to TRBJ1-1; D may be TRBD1 (5 bases). Deletions cut 2 bases from V and 3 bases from J, with 7 bases between. There are 13 residues in the CDR3. In germline, CDR1 is LGHDT, CDR2 YNNKEL (reference sequence). CDR3 coding DNA: TGTGCCAGCAGCCAAAGGGGATACACTGAAGCTTTCTTT. Protein product: CASSQRGYTEAFF.

This clonotype was detected only a few times. CDR3 sequence (DNA): TGCAGTGCACACAGACTAGCGGGAAGTTACAATGAGCAGTTCTTC. It translates to CSAHRLAGSYNEQFF. This rearrangement joins TRBV20-1 to TRBJ2-1, with 11 bases identical to TRBD2. The CDR3 is made up of 15 amino acids. The V gene end was trimmed by 6 bases and the J gene end by 4 bases; junction bases not matched to a gene: 8. The germline V gene encodes CDR1 DFQATT and CDR2 SNEGSKA (reference sequence).

This clonotype came up many times. The chain joins TRBV5-6 to TRBJ1-1, with TRBD1 identical over 9 bases. Germline V gene lookup returns CDR1 SGHDT and CDR2 YYEEEE. The V and J ends lost 4 bases and 0 bases, in that order; junction bases with no gene match: 4. The CDR3 is made up of 15 amino acids. The CDR3: CASSQGQGMNTEAFF. In DNA form, the CDR3 reads TGTGCCAGCAGCCAGGGACAGGGTATGAACACTGAAGCTTTCTTT.

A few counts support this clonotype. This chain links TRBV7-8 with TRBJ2-1, with D perhaps TRBD2 (5 bases). Trimming took 1 base from V and 5 from J, leaving 9 bases between them. Per the germline V gene, CDR1 is SGHVS and CDR2 is FQNEAQ. This CDR3 region has 14 residues. The CDR3, as DNA: TGTGCCAGCAGCTTAGGGGAGTGGGACAATGAGCAGTTCTTC. It translates to CASSLGEWDNEQFF. The whole variable domain, filled in from reference TRBV7-8 and TRBJ2-1, reads GAGVSQSPRYKVAKRGQDVALRCDPISGHVSLFWYQQALGQGPEFLTYFQNEAQLDKSGLPSDRFFAERPEGSVSTLKIQRTQQEDSAVYLCASSLGEWDNEQFFGPGTRLTVL.

This chain joins TRBV20-1 and TRBJ1-5, with unresolved D. The length of the CDR3 is 14 residues. V was shortened by 3 bases and J by 0 bases, with 9 bases between the two germline ends. The germline V gene has CDR1 DFQATT and CDR2 SNEGSKA (reference sequence). CDR3 residues: CSARPGFSNQPQHF. CDR3 bases: TGCAGTGCTAGGCCTGGTTTTAGCAATCAGCCCCAGCATTTT.

The J gene is TRBJ2-7, the V gene TRBV18; 8 bases are a match to TRBD2. CDR3 length: 15 amino acids. J lost 4 bases, V lost 2 bases, and 7 bases had no gene match. In germline, CDR1 is KGHSH, CDR2 LQKENI. The DNA of the CDR3 is TGTGCCAGCTCACCAGGCAGCGGGGGTCTATACGAGCAGTACTTC. This encodes CASSPGSGGLYEQYF.

As regards this clonotype: At one end, the junction sequence differs from germline, possibly due to a read error. This chain links TRBV12-3 or TRBV12-4 with TRBJ1-1, with 9 bases matching TRBD1. The CDR3 extends over 11 amino acids. The DNA of the CDR3 is TGTGCCAGCAGCCCACAGGGGGCCATAGCGTTT. As protein: CASSPQGAIAF.

This clonotype was recorded at least ten times. The chain couples TRBV6-1 to TRBJ2-2; maybe TRBD2 (6 bases). With 6 bases removed from V and 1 base from J, the gap between germline ends came to 12 bases. The length of the CDR3 is 15 residues. The V gene's germline CDR1 is MNHNS and CDR2 SASEGT. The CDR3 coding sequence is TGTGCCAGCAGATGGACTAAGCAGAACACCGGGGAGCTGTTTTTT. It translates to CASRWTKQNTGELFF.

The chain links TRBV20-1 to TRBJ1-6, with TRBD1 as a possible D gene (5 bases). Germline-derived CDR1 and CDR2 are DFQATT and SNEGSKA (reference sequence). This CDR3 spans 15 amino acids. With 4 bases removed from V and 1 base from J, the gap between germline ends came to 11 bases. The CDR3 bases are TGCAGTGCTACCTCCGGGACTTCCTATAATTCACCCCTCCACTTT. Translation: CSATSGTSYNSPLHF.

This clonotype was recorded a few times. The genes are TRBV2 and TRBJ2-5; unclear D gene. The ends were cut back, 6 bases at V and 6 bases at J, with 14 bases in the middle. The CDR3 contains 13 residues. Germline CDR1 and CDR2: SNHLY and FYNNEI. In DNA form, the CDR3 reads TGTGCCAGCAGCCCCGCGAGTCTGCAGACCCAGTACTTC. Its translation is CASSPASLQTQYF.

This clonotype has only a few counts. The gene calls are TRBV4-1 and TRBJ2-7, with a tentative D call TRBD2 (6 bases). Per germline, CDR1 MGHRA and CDR2 YSYEKL. The CDR3 runs to 17 residues. The V gene lost 0 bases and the J gene lost 2 bases, with 17 bases spanning the gap. As DNA, the CDR3 is TGCGCCAGCAGCCAAGATATTAGAGAGAGACTAGCCTACGAGCAGTACTTC. This encodes CASSQDIRERLAYEQYF.

This clonotype was observed many times. This chain connects TRBV28 to TRBJ2-6, with D possibly TRBD2 on 7 matching bases. The CDR3 contains 20 residues. Looked up from germline, CDR1 is MDHEN and CDR2 is SYDVKM. Trimming stripped 6 bases from V and 2 bases from J, with 26 bases between. The CDR3 sequence: CASSPAGLGAGVAGANVLTF. In nucleotides, the CDR3 is TGTGCCAGCAGCCCCGCCGGGCTGGGGGCGGGGGTCGCTGGGGCCAACGTCCTGACTTTC.

There are many counts of this clonotype. This chain uses TRBV7-2 with TRBJ2-3; D tentatively fits TRBD1 or TRBD2 (6 bases each). Germline V gene lookup returns CDR1 SGHTA and CDR2 FQGNSA. CDR3 length equals 13 residues. V was shortened by 11 bases and J by 0 bases, with 12 bases between the two germline ends. The CDR3 sequence is CAGGGYSTDTQYF. The DNA of the CDR3 is TGTGCCGGAGGGGGGTATAGCACAGATACGCAGTATTTT.

The chain carries TRBV20-1 and TRBJ2-1; possibly TRBD2 for D (5 bases). Germline V gene lookup returns CDR1 DFQATT and CDR2 SNEGSKA (reference sequence). Trimming took off 0 bases at V and 0 bases at J, with 12 bases between the two ends. The CDR3 consists of 16 residues. The CDR3 sequence is CSARDSGKSSYNEQFF. Written as DNA, the CDR3 is TGCAGTGCTAGAGATTCGGGAAAGAGCTCCTACAATGAGCAGTTCTTC.

This chain joins TRBV7-3 and TRBJ2-1; 7 bases map to TRBD2. The CDR3 length is 14 residues. Germline CDR1 SGHTA, CDR2 FQGTGA. V dropped 4 bases and J dropped 10; count of bases not matched to a gene: 10. CDR3 DNA sequence: TGTGCCAGCAGCTCCAACCCGGGGGGTAGGGAGCAGTTCTTC. Residues: CASSSNPGGREQFF. Based on the CDR3 plus reference TRBV7-3 and TRBJ2-1, the full variable domain is GAGVSQTPSNKVTEKGKYVELRCDPISGHTALYWYRQSLGQGPEFLIYFQGTGAADDSGLPNDRFFAVRPEGSVSTLKIQRTERGDSAVYLCASSSNPGGREQFFGPGTRLTVL.

This chain joins TRBV20-1 and TRBJ2-7; the D gene is possibly TRBD2 (7 bases). CDR1 DFQATT and CDR2 SNEGSKA come from the germline V gene (reference sequence). V was trimmed by 3 bases and J by 1 base, leaving 19 bases between them. There are 16 residues in the CDR3. The CDR3 nucleotides read TGCAGTGCTAGGGTAGGGGGGGCTCGGTTTTCCTACGAGCAGTACTTC. It is translated as CSARVGGARFSYEQYF.

This clonotype was picked up many times. The CDR3 bases are TGTGCCAGCAACCCTTTGAACACTGAAGCTTTCTTT. Amino acids: CASNPLNTEAFF. The V call is TRBV6-6, the J call TRBJ1-1, with D uncertain. V lost 7 bases to trimming and J lost 0 bases, with 6 bases between them. The CDR3 has 12 amino acids. Germline lookup yields CDR1 MNHNY and CDR2 SVGAGI (reference sequence).

There are a few counts of this clonotype. The chain carries TRBV7-2 and TRBJ2-5, with D perhaps matching TRBD2 (5 bases). The length of the CDR3 is 14 residues. Trimming stripped 5 bases from V and 2 bases from J, with 12 bases between. The germline V gene has CDR1 SGHTA and CDR2 FQGNSA. The CDR3 DNA sequence: TGTGCCAGCAGCCGAGACCCGGGGCAAGAGACCCAGTACTTC. Amino acid sequence: CASSRDPGQETQYF.

This clonotype was seen ten or more times. The CDR3 sequence is CSASRLAGGNEQYF. The CDR3 DNA sequence: TGCAGTGCCAGCCGACTAGCGGGAGGCAACGAGCAGTACTTC. The chain couples TRBV20-1 to TRBJ2-7, with TRBD2 identical over 13 bases. Germline trimming cut 6 bases from V and 5 bases from J; bases unmatched to any gene: 7. The CDR3 totals 14 residues. The germline gives CDR1 DFQATT, CDR2 SNEGSKA (reference sequence).